A selection of T cell receptor beta chains follows, all from one sample in a study of blood T cells in healthy people across ages. TCRdb recomputed calls from the 5' RACE reads with MiXCR, one row per CDR3 protein. The sample holds 1.2 million to 1.5 million distinct CDR3 sequences, approximately 59% seen once. The sequencing input was blood. These receptors all come from a man aged 18 to 29 in good health. Both conserved end residues are trimmed from each CDR3.

ASSRSSLGQETQY,TRBV5-1
SARGVTTYEQY,TRBV20-1
ATSRDPQRAPYEQY,TRBV15
ASSQKVSNQPQH,TRBV12-3/TRBV12-4
ASAHTTGSYEQY,TRBV7-2
ASSGGSEGASTDTQY,TRBV12-3/TRBV12-4
ASSPDAGPYNEQF,TRBV6-5
SARDGTPGRLGYT,TRBV20-1
SAGGYEDQKLF,TRBV29-1
ASSTQYGDQETQY,TRBV7-2
ASPDRSNTEAF,TRBV2
ATSDNTDTQY,TRBV24-1
ASSSRYGTYEQY,TRBV28
ASSQDSQGAIYEQY,TRBV4-1
ASSSSTRQAIYGYT,TRBV12-3/TRBV12-4
ASSVSSGSVFQETQY,TRBV9
ASSTGGGLEQY,TRBV19
ASSSTGAPEAF,TRBV5-1
ASSGGTGANYGYT,TRBV2
SARVRGTALGQPQH,TRBV20-1
ASSPFPNYGYT,TRBV2
ASSSITKFDRPEAF,TRBV28
ASSEPGLFLYEQY,TRBV6-1
ASRRQGGGTEAF,TRBV27
ASSLQLAEYNEQF,TRBV7-2
ASSFGEPGYT,TRBV7-2
RPGGLEQY,TRBV29-1
ASSNHLGTSGDYKQY,TRBV6-1
ASSGILAGVTDTQY,TRBV11-2
ASSLQWGPGANVLT,TRBV7-2
ASGHNPGQGVNEQF,TRBV12-5
ASSDFRLGKEETQY,TRBV2
ASRVGLAGSNEQF,TRBV5-1
ASSQDGASGSASYNEQF,TRBV3-1
ASRGFHNEQY,TRBV12-3/TRBV12-4
ASSWTGTGGNEQY,TRBV27
ASSQEKWGQVGTDTQY,TRBV3-1
ASSPGLIAGANVLT,TRBV7-7
ASSQGSRYEQF,TRBV4-2
ASSPTGRSREQY,TRBV7-8